These 14 T cell receptor beta chains originate from one sample sequenced in a study of cytomegalovirus exposure and HLA in healthy donors. PCR primers comprised 60 Vbeta and 13 Jbeta primers. Assay: immunoSEQ multiplex PCR; the TCRdb copy retains only in-frame clones and omits some. This table holds about 98,000 clones, roughly 76% found once. The material sequenced was PBMCs. The receptors stem from a female donor in good health and CMV-seronegative.

The J gene is TRBJ2-5, the V gene TRBV2, with 16 nucleotides matching TRBD2. The trim removed 3 bases at V and 4 bases at J, leaving 8 bases unmatched. The CDR3 consists of 18 residues. CDR1 SNHLY and CDR2 FYNNEI come from the germline V gene. CDR3: CASSDRGLAGGPTETQYF. In DNA form, the CDR3 reads TGTGCCAGCAGTGACCGGGGACTAGCGGGAGGGCCCACAGAGACCCAGTACTTC.

The CDR3 DNA sequence: TGCGCCAGCAGCCGGGGAGGGTACACCGGGGAGCTGTTTTTT. Its protein is CASSRGGYTGELFF. The chain recombines TRBV5-1 with TRBJ2-2, with TRBD2 matching 7 bases. The CDR3 loop spans 14 amino acids. V lost 4 bases to trimming and J lost 3 bases; unmatched junction nucleotides: 3. Germline V gene lookup returns CDR1 SGHRS and CDR2 YFSETQ.

The V gene is TRBV6-5, the J gene TRBJ2-7; 9 bases line up with TRBD1. CDR3 length equals 14 residues. The germline CDR1 and CDR2 sequences are MNHEY and SVGAGI. Trimming took 4 bases from V and 6 from J; bases not matched to a gene: 7. The CDR3 sequence: CASSLNRGHSEQYF. In DNA, the CDR3 is TGTGCCAGCAGTTTAAACAGGGGGCACAGCGAGCAGTACTTC.

Only a few counts were recorded for this clone. The genes are TRBV19 and TRBJ2-4; perhaps TRBD2 as D (6 bases). The V gene lost 7 bases and the J gene lost 4 bases, with 23 bases spanning the gap. Germline-derived CDR1 and CDR2 are LNHDA and SQIVND (reference sequence). CDR3 length: 17 residues. CDR3: CASKGFGGASRKNIQYF. As DNA, the CDR3 is TGTGCCAGTAAGGGGTTCGGAGGGGCTTCACGAAAAAACATTCAGTACTTC.

There are a few counts of this clone. The genes are TRBV7-8 and TRBJ1-4, with 7 bases identical to TRBD1. Looked up from germline, CDR1 is SGHVS and CDR2 is FQNEAQ. V lost 5 bases and J lost 2; bases outside the gene matches: 11. The CDR3 is made up of 17 amino acids. The CDR3 DNA reads TGTGCCAGCAGCCCACACAGGGGAAGCTCTACTAATGAAAAACTGTTTTTT. Translating gives CASSPHRGSSTNEKLFF.

V and J are TRBV19 and TRBJ2-7, with 7 positions matching TRBD1. Germline CDR1 LNHDA, CDR2 SQIVND (reference sequence). The J segment lost 4 bases and the V segment lost 3 bases, leaving 9 bases of the junction unmatched. The CDR3 sequence is 15 residues long. CDR3 DNA: TGTGCCAGTAGTATGGGGCCAGGGGGATCATACGAGCAGTACTTC. It codes for CASSMGPGGSYEQYF.

This clone was counted a single time. V is TRBV28 and J is TRBJ2-3, with 9 bases matching TRBD2. The J segment lost 2 bases and the V segment lost 4 bases, leaving 4 bases of the junction unmatched. Germline CDR1 MDHEN, CDR2 SYDVKM. There are 15 residues in the CDR3. In DNA form, the CDR3 reads TGTGCCAGCAGTTCTAGCGGGGCGAACACAGATACGCAGTATTTT. As protein: CASSSSGANTDTQYF. The variable domain in full, with the rest retrieved from reference TRBV28 and TRBJ2-3, is DVKVTQSSRYLVKRTGEKVFLECVQDMDHENMFWYRQDPGLGLRLIYFSYDVKMKEKGDIPEGYSVSREKKERFSLILESASTNQTSMYLCASSSSGANTDTQYFGPGTRLTVL.

This clone was picked up one time. V and J are TRBV29-1 and TRBJ1-1, with 7 bases matching TRBD1. V lost 5 bases and J lost 0; bases outside the gene matches: 6. The CDR3 loop spans 14 amino acids. CDR1 and CDR2 from the germline V gene are SQVTM and ANQGSEA. This CDR3 is CSVFSQGMNTEAFF. The CDR3 region has the DNA TGCAGCGTTTTCTCACAGGGGATGAACACTGAAGCTTTCTTT.

V is TRBV27 and J is TRBJ2-2; maybe TRBD2 (7 bases). CDR1 and CDR2 from the germline V gene are MNHEY and SMNVEV (reference sequence). Trimming left V 4 bases short and J 7 bases short, with 13 bases between. The CDR3 extends over 14 amino acids. The CDR3 sequence: CASSSRGGNGELFF. The CDR3 nucleotides are TGTGCCAGCAGTTCGAGGGGGGGGAACGGGGAGCTGTTTTTT.

This sequence joins TRBV30 and TRBJ1-1, with D possibly matching TRBD1 (6 bases). Trimming shortened V by 4 bases and J by 6 bases, and 15 bases separated the two germline ends. The length of the CDR3 is 13 residues. Germline CDR1 reads GTSNPN; CDR2 reads SVGIG (reference sequence). CDR3 bases: TGTGCCTGGAAGAAGGGCAGGGGTCCTGAAGCTTTCTTT. Translation: CAWKKGRGPEAFF.

V is TRBV6-5 and J is TRBJ1-2; tentatively, D is TRBD1 (5 bases). In germline, CDR1 is MNHEY, CDR2 SVGAGI. Trimming cost V 7 bases and J 2 bases, with 17 bases left between them. The CDR3 totals 15 residues. The CDR3 region has the DNA TGTGCCAGCAAACGTTACCAGGGAGGGAACTATGGCTACACCTTC. Translated, it gives CASKRYQGGNYGYTF.

The rearrangement uses TRBV7-6 and TRBJ1-2, with D unresolved. V was clipped by 1 base and J by 4 bases, with 13 bases between them. From germline, CDR1 is SGHVS and CDR2 FNYEAQ. The CDR3 consists of 15 residues. The CDR3 region has the DNA TGTGCCAGCAGCTTAGACGATGGGCTGGGCTATGGCTACACCTTC. Protein product: CASSLDDGLGYGYTF.

The chain uses TRBV9 and TRBJ1-5; D unclear. This CDR3 contains 15 residues. Germline CDR1 and CDR2: SGDLS and YYNGEE. V lost 3 bases to trimming and J lost 3 bases, with 13 bases between them. CDR3 DNA: TGTGCCAGCAGCGCCGACGCCGGACTCAATCAGCCCCAGCATTTT. The encoded protein is CASSADAGLNQPQHF.

The chain links TRBV9 to TRBJ2-1; 12 bases line up with TRBD1. Germline-derived CDR1 and CDR2 are SGDLS and YYNGEE. V shed 3 bases and J 0 bases; nucleotides not matched to a gene: 10. The CDR3 contains 19 residues. DNA of the CDR3: TGTGCCAGCAGCGCGAGGGACAGGGGGCCCTTAAGCTCCTACAATGAGCAGTTCTTC. Protein: CASSARDRGPLSSYNEQFF. The entire variable domain, with the rest obtained from reference TRBV9 and TRBJ2-1, is as follows: DSGVTQTPKHLITATGQRVTLRCSPRSGDLSVYWYQQSLDQGLQFLIQYYNGEERAKGNILERFSAQQFPDLHSELNLSSLELGDSALYFCASSARDRGPLSSYNEQFFGPGTRLTVL.